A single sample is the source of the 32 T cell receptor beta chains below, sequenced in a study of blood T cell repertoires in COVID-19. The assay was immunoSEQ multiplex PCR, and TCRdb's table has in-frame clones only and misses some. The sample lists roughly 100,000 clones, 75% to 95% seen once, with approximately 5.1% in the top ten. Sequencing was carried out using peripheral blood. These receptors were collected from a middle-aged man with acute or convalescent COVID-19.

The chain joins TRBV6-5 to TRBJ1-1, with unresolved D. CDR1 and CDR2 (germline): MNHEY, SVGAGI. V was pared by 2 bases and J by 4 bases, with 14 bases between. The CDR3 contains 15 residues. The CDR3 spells CASSYRGRGSTEAFF. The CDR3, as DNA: TGTGCCAGCAGTTACCGGGGTAGAGGGAGCACTGAAGCTTTCTTT.

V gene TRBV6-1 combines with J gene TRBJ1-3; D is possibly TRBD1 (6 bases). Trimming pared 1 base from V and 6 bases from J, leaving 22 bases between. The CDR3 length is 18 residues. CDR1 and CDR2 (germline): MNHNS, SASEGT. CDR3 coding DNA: TGTGCCAGCAGTGAAGGGGGTTTACAGGGCAAAGGTGTAAACACCATATATTTT. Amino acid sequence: CASSEGGLQGKGVNTIYF.

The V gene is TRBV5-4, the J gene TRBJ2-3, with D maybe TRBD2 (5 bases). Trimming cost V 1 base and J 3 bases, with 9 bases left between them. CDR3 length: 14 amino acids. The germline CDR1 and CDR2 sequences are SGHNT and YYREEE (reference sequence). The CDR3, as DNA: TGTGCCAGCAGCTTGACTAGTCATACAGATACGCAGTATTTT. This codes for CASSLTSHTDTQYF.

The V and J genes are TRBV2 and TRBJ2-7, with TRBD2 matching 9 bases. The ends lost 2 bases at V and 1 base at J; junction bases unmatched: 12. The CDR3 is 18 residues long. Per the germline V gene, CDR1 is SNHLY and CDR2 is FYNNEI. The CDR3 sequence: CASSEKGLSGRPSYEQYF. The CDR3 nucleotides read TGTGCCAGCAGTGAAAAGGGGCTAAGCGGGAGGCCTTCCTACGAGCAGTACTTC.

The CDR3 here is CASSLGQGYNEQFF. DNA for the CDR3: TGCGCCAGCAGCCTGGGACAGGGGTACAATGAGCAGTTCTTC. This chain links TRBV5-1 with TRBJ2-1; TRBD1 agrees at 10 bases. Germline trimming cut 4 bases from V and 4 bases from J; bases unmatched to any gene: 2. The CDR3 extends over 14 amino acids. Per germline, CDR1 SGHRS and CDR2 YFSETQ.

CDR3 nucleotides: TGTGCCAGCAGCCTACCGGGAGAAGGAGGGTACGAGCAGTACTTC. Protein product: CASSLPGEGGYEQYF. This chain joins TRBV3-1 (or the pseudogene TRBV3-2) and TRBJ2-7; D is possibly TRBD2 (6 bases). V shed 4 bases and J shed 4 bases, with 17 bases lying between them. Per the germline V gene, CDR1 is LGHDT and CDR2 is YNNKEL (reference sequence). The CDR3 consists of 15 residues.

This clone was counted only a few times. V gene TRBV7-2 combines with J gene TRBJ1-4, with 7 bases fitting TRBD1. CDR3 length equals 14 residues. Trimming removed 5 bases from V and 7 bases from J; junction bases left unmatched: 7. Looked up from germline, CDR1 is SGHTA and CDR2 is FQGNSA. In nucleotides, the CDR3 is TGTGCCAGCAGCCCGGGACAGCGGAGTGAAAAACTGTTTTTT. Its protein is CASSPGQRSEKLFF.

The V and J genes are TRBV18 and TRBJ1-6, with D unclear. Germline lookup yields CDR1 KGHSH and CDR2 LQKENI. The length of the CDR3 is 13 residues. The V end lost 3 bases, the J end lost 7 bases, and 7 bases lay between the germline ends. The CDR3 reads CASSPTTNSPLHF. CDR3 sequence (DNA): TGTGCCAGCTCACCGACAACCAATTCACCCCTCCACTTT.

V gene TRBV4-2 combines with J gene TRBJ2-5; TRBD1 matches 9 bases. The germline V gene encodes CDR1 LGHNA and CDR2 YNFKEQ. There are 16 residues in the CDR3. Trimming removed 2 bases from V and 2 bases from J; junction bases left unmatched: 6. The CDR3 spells CASSQISDRGQETQYF. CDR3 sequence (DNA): TGTGCCAGCAGCCAAATTAGCGACAGGGGGCAAGAGACCCAGTACTTC.

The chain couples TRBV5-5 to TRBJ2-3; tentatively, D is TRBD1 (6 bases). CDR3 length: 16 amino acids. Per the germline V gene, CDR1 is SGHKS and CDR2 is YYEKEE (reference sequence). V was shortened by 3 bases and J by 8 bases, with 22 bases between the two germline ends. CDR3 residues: CASSSSGTKAALTQYF. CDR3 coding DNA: TGTGCCAGCAGCTCCTCGGGGACAAAAGCGGCCCTTACGCAGTATTTT.

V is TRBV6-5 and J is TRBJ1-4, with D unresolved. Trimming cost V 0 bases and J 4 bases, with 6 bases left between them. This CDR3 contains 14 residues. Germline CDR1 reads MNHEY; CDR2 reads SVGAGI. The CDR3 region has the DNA TGTGCCAGCAGTTACTCCGGTGTTAATGAAAAACTGTTTTTT. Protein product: CASSYSGVNEKLFF.

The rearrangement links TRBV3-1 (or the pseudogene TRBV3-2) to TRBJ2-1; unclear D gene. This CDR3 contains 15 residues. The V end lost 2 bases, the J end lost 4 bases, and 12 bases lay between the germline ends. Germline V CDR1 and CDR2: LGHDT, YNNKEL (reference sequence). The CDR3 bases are TGTGCCAGCAGCCAAATCAGACTCCGATACAATGAGCAGTTCTTC. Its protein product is CASSQIRLRYNEQFF.

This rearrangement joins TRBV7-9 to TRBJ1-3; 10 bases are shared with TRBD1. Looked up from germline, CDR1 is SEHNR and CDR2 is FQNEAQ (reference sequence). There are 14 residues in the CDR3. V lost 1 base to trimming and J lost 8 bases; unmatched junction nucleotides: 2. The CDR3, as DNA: TGTGCCAGCAGCTTAGGGACAGGGGGATACACCATATATTTT. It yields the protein CASSLGTGGYTIYF.

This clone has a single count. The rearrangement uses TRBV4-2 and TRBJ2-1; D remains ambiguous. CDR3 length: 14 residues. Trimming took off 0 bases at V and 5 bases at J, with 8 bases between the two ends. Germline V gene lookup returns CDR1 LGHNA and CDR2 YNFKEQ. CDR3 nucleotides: TGTGCCAGCAGCCAAGATGGTAGCCACAATGAGCAGTTCTTC. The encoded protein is CASSQDGSHNEQFF.

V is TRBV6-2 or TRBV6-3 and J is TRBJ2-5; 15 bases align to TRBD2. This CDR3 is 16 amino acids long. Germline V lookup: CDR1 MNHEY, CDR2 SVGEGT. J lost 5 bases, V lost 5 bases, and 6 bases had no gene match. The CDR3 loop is CASSGLAGGWGETQYF. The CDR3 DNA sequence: TGTGCCAGCAGTGGACTAGCGGGAGGGTGGGGGGAGACCCAGTACTTC.

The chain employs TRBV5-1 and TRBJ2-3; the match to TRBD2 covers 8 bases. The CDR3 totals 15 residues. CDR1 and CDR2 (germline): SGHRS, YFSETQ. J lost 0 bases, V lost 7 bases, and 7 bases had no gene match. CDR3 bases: TGCGCCAGCTCGGAGACTAGCGCCAGCACAGATACGCAGTATTTT. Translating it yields CASSETSASTDTQYF.

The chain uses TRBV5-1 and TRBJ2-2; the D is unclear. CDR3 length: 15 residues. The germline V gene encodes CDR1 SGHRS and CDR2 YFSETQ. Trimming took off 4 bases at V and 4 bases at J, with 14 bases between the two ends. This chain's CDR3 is CASSALISSTGELFF. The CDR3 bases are TGCGCCAGCAGCGCCCTAATCTCGTCCACCGGGGAGCTGTTTTTT.

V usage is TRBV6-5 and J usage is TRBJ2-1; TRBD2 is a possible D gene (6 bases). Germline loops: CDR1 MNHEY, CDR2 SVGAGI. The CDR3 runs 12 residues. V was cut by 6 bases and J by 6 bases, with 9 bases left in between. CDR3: CASSLSGNEQFF. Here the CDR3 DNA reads TGTGCCAGCAGCCTTAGCGGCAATGAGCAGTTCTTC.

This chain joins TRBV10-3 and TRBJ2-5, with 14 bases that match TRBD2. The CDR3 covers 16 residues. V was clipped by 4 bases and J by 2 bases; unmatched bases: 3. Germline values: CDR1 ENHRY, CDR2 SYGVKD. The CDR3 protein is CAISARLAGGQETQYF. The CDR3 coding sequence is TGTGCCATCAGTGCCAGACTAGCGGGAGGGCAAGAGACCCAGTACTTC.

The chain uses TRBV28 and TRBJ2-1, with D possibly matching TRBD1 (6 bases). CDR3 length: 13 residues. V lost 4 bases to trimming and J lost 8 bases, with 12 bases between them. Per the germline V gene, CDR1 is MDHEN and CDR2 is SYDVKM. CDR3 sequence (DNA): TGTGCCAGCAGTTCCGGGACAAGGGATGAGCAGTTCTTC. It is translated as CASSSGTRDEQFF.

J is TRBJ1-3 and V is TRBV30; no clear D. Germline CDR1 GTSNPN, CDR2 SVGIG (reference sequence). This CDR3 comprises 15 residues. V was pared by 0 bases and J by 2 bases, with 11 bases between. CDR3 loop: CAWSVLARTGNTIYF. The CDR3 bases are TGTGCCTGGAGTGTCCTTGCGAGGACTGGAAACACCATATATTTT.

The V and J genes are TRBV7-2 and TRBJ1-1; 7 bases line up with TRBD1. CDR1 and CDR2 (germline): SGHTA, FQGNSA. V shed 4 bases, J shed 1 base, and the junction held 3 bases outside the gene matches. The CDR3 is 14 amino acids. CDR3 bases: TGTGCCAGCAGCTCGTACAGGGGGAACACTGAAGCTTTCTTT. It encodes CASSSYRGNTEAFF.

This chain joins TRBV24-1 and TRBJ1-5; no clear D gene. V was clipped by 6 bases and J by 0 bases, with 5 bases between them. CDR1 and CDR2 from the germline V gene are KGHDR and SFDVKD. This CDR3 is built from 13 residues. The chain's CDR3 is CATSIDSNQPQHF. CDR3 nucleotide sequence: TGTGCCACCAGTATAGATAGCAATCAGCCCCAGCATTTT.

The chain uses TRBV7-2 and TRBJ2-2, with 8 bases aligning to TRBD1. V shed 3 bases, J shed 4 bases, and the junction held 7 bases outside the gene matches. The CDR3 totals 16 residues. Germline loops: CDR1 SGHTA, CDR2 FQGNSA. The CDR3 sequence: CASSFRDRGFTGELFF. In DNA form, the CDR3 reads TGTGCCAGCAGCTTCCGAGACAGGGGATTCACCGGGGAGCTGTTTTTT.

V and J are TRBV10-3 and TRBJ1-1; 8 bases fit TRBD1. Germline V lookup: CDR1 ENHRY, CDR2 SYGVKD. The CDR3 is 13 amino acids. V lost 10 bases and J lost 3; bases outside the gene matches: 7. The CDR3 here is CATMDRAYTEAFF. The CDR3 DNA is TGTGCCACCATGGACAGGGCGTACACTGAAGCTTTCTTT.

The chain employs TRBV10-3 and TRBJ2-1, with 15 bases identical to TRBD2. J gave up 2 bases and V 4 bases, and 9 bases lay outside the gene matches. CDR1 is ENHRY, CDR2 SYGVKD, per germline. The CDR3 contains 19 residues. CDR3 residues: CAISGGGLAGGLTYNEQFF. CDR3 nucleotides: TGTGCCATCAGTGGGGGCGGACTAGCGGGGGGGTTAACCTACAATGAGCAGTTCTTC.

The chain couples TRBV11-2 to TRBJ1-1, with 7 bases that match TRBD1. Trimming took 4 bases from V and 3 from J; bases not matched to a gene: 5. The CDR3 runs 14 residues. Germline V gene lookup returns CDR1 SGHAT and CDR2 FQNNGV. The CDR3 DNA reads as TGTGCCAGCAGCTCCAACAGGGGAGACACTGAAGCTTTCTTT. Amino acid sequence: CASSSNRGDTEAFF.

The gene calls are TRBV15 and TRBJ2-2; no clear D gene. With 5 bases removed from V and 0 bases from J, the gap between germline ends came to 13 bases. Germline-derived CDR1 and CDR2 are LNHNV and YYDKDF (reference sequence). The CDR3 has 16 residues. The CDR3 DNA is TGTGCCACCAGCTCCAAGAGGCACTCGAACACCGGGGAGCTGTTTTTT. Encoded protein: CATSSKRHSNTGELFF.

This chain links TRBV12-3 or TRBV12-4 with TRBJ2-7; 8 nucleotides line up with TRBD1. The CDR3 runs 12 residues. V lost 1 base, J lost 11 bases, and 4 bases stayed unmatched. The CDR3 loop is CASSLGGQAEYF. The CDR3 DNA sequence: TGTGCCAGCAGTTTAGGGGGACAGGCGGAGTACTTC.

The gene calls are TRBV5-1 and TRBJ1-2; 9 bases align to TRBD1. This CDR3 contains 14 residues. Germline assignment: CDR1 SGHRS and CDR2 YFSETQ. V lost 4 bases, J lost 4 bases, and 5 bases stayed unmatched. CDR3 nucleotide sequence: TGCGCCAGCAGCGGGGGACAGGGAGGCTATGGCTACACCTTC. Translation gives CASSGGQGGYGYTF. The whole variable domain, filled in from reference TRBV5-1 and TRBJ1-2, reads KAGVTQTPRYLIKTRGQQVTLSCSPISGHRSVSWYQQTPGQGLQFLFEYFSETQRNKGNFPGRFSGRQFSNSRSEMNVSTLELGDSALYLCASSGGQGGYGYTFGSGTRLTVV.

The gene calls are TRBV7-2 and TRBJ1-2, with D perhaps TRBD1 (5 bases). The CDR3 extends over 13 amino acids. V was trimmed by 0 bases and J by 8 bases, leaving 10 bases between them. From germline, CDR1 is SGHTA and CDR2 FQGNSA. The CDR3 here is CASSLAGLIGYTF. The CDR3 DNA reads TGTGCCAGCAGCTTAGCGGGACTGATAGGCTACACCTTC.

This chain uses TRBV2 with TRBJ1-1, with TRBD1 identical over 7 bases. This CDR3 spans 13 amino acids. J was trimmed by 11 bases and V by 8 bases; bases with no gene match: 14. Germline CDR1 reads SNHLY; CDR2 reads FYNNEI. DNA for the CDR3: TGTGCCAGCTCTCAGTGGAGGGGGCGCGTGGCTTTCTTT. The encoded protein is CASSQWRGRVAFF.